Sequencing of this TCR beta chain was carried out in a study of CD8 T cells in ankylosing spondylitis. Study findings and constraints: Significant enrichment of disease-linked clones was reported in matched ankylosing spondylitis synovial fluid. A TCR beta motif of several highly homologous variants appeared characteristic of ankylosing spondylitis blood. Disease-linked clones, CD8+, were relatively rare in peripheral blood.

Each TCR beta library was made by quantitative 5'-RACE that incorporated molecular barcodes. TCRdb reprocessed the 5' RACE reads with MiXCR, giving one entry per CDR3 protein. The sample contains around 220,000 distinct CDR3 sequences, about 10% of which appear only once. At least ten counts were recorded for this clonotype. The antigen remains unidentified. The sequence came from a male donor with ankylosing spondylitis or in good health (not recorded which). Sample: blood, either unsorted or a sorted T cell fraction (not recorded which).

Here the CDR3 DNA reads TGTGCCAGCAGCTTAGTTAGGGATCAGCCCCAGCATTTT. This sequence encodes CASSLVRDQPQHF. The chain employs TRBV7-2 and TRBJ1-5; unclear D gene. Germline V gives CDR1 SGHTA, CDR2 FQGNSA. The CDR3 has 13 residues. V dropped 1 base and J dropped 5 bases, with 6 bases sitting between them.